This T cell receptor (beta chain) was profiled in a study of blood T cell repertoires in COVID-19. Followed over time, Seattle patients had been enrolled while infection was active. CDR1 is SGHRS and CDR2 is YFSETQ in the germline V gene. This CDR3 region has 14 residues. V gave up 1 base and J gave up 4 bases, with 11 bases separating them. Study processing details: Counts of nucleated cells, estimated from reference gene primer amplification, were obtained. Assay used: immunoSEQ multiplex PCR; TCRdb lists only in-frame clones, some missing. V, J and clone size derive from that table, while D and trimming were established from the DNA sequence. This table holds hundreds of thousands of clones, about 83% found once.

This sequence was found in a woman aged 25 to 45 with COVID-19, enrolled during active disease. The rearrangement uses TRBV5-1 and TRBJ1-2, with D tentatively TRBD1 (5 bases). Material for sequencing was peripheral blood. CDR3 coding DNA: TGCGCCAGCAGCTTGAGACAGAGTCTCTATGGCTACACCTTC. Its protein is CASSLRQSLYGYTF.